This T cell receptor (beta chain) was obtained from a study of cytomegalovirus exposure and HLA in healthy donors. Study results and caveats: Presence/absence analyses supposed approximately even sequencing depth among donors. Despite most TCR sequences being rare, some public TCRs occurred in many donors.

There are a few counts of this clone. As yet, its antigen is unknown. A multiplex PCR was run with 60 Vbeta primers and 13 Jbeta primers. The table came from immunoSEQ multiplex PCR; TCRdb's copy has only in-frame clones and leaves some out. This repertoire shows around 150,000 clones, under 10% found once; its top ten account for roughly 6.4%. Germline V gives CDR1 LGHNA, CDR2 YSLEER. V shed 1 base, J shed 0 bases, and the junction held 12 bases outside the gene matches. The CDR3 is made up of 20 amino acids. This cohort consisted of healthy bone marrow donors. V gene TRBV4-3 combines with J gene TRBJ2-6, with 7 positions matching TRBD1. The clonotype originates from a woman in her 40s in good health and CMV-seropositive. The sample comprised PBMCs. The CDR3 protein is CASSQVGVGQPSSGANVLTF. CDR3 coding DNA: TGCGCCAGCAGCCAAGTGGGAGTGGGACAGCCGTCCTCTGGGGCCAACGTCCTGACTTTC.